Shown below are 30 T cell receptor beta chains from a single sample sequenced in a study of T cells after yellow fever vaccination. TCRdb independently ran MiXCR on the 5' RACE reads; one entry per CDR3 protein. The sample lists 100,000 to 150,000 distinct CDR3 sequences; 12% to 15% were seen once. Sample: CD8+ T cells sorted from PBMCs, taken 5 days after the yellow fever booster vaccination. These receptors were taken from a man aged 18-30 years who received the YFV17D yellow fever vaccine.

This clonotype was detected a few times. The chain links TRBV7-7 to TRBJ2-5; 8 positions agree with TRBD1. The CDR3 runs 15 residues. The germline CDR1 and CDR2 sequences are SSHAT and FNYEAQ (reference sequence). The J segment lost 5 bases and the V segment lost 1 base, leaving 6 bases of the junction unmatched. The chain's CDR3 is CASSLVTGEIETQYF. CDR3 coding DNA: TGTGCCAGCAGCTTAGTGACAGGGGAAATTGAGACCCAGTACTTC.

This clonotype has a handful of counts. The rearrangement uses TRBV28 and TRBJ1-6, with TRBD1 as a possible D gene (5 bases). The CDR3 has 14 amino acids. Germline-derived CDR1 and CDR2 are MDHEN and SYDVKM. The ends were cut back, 6 bases at V and 4 bases at J, with 10 bases in the middle. CDR3 loop: CASSPTGYNSPLHF. CDR3 in DNA: TGTGCCAGCAGCCCAACAGGATATAATTCACCCCTCCACTTT.

Here the CDR3 reads CASSSSGAPDTQYF. The CDR3, as DNA: TGTGCCAGCAGTTCTTCAGGGGCCCCAGATACGCAGTATTTT. V usage is TRBV12-3 or TRBV12-4 and J usage is TRBJ2-3, with TRBD1 as a possible D gene (6 bases). The CDR3 runs 14 residues. V lost 4 bases, J lost 4 bases, and 12 bases lay in between.

This clonotype was found a few times. J is TRBJ1-3 and V is TRBV7-2; perhaps TRBD1 as D (5 bases). Trimming pared 2 bases from V and 0 bases from J, leaving 8 bases between. In germline, CDR1 is SGHTA, CDR2 FQGNSA. The length of the CDR3 is 15 residues. The CDR3 protein is CASSLPGLSGNTIYF. In nucleotides, the CDR3 is TGTGCCAGCAGCTTACCAGGGCTCTCTGGAAACACCATATATTTT.

In this sample, this clonotype turned up a few times. J is TRBJ1-1 and V is TRBV7-9, with D perhaps TRBD1 (5 bases). The CDR3 is 15 residues long. Germline-derived CDR1 and CDR2 are SEHNR and FQNEAQ (reference sequence). The V and J ends lost 3 bases and 2 bases respectively, with 13 bases between them. In DNA form, the CDR3 reads TGTGCCAGCAGCTTGTTTCAGGGACTCAACACTGAAGCTTTCTTT. It translates to CASSLFQGLNTEAFF.

This clonotype appeared many times. The gene calls are TRBV4-3 and TRBJ2-2; D not certain. Germline CDR1 LGHNA, CDR2 YSLEER. The germline V and J ends were trimmed by 0 bases and 6 bases, with 8 bases remaining between them. CDR3 size: 14 residues. CDR3 protein: CASSQEVAPGELFF. The CDR3 DNA reads as TGCGCCAGCAGCCAAGAAGTCGCACCCGGGGAGCTGTTTTTT.

The CDR3: CSARDKLGRADTQYF. CDR3 sequence (DNA): TGCAGTGCTAGAGATAAGCTGGGCAGGGCTGATACGCAGTATTTT. V usage is TRBV20-1 and J usage is TRBJ2-3; a possible D gene is TRBD1 (5 bases). The CDR3 runs to 15 residues. The V and J ends lost 0 bases and 6 bases respectively, with 16 bases between them. Germline CDR1 DFQATT, CDR2 SNEGSKA (reference sequence).

V gene TRBV27 combines with J gene TRBJ1-1, with D possibly matching TRBD1 (6 bases). With 0 bases removed from V and 0 bases from J, the gap between germline ends came to 11 bases. There are 16 residues in the CDR3. CDR1 and CDR2 from the germline V gene are MNHEY and SMNVEV (reference sequence). CDR3 sequence (DNA): TGTGCCAGCAGTTTATCGACTGGGGGGCTGAACACTGAAGCTTTCTTT. It translates to CASSLSTGGLNTEAFF.

This clonotype was counted between two and nine times. The chain couples TRBV12-3 or TRBV12-4 to TRBJ2-5; D perhaps matches TRBD2 (5 bases). Trimming took off 1 base at V and 4 bases at J, with 13 bases between the two ends. There are 15 residues in the CDR3. The CDR3 DNA reads as TGTGCCAGCAGTTTAGATGGAGGTGCGGGAGAGACCCAGTACTTC. This sequence encodes CASSLDGGAGETQYF.

The table lists this clonotype with a few counts. The chain employs TRBV7-2 and TRBJ2-1; D may correspond to TRBD1 or TRBD2 (5 bases each). From germline, CDR1 is SGHTA and CDR2 FQGNSA. Trimming took off 5 bases at V and 0 bases at J, with 14 bases between the two ends. This CDR3 has 16 residues. CDR3 sequence (DNA): TGTGCCAGCAGCCCCGGGGCATTCAGCTCCTACAATGAGCAGTTCTTC. Encoded protein: CASSPGAFSSYNEQFF.

The rearrangement links TRBV4-2 to TRBJ1-1; 9 positions match TRBD1. The CDR3 loop spans 16 amino acids. Unmatched junction bases numbered 12, after V lost 4 bases and J lost 6 bases. From germline, CDR1 is LGHNA and CDR2 YNFKEQ. DNA of the CDR3: TGTGCCAGCAGCCCTCTTGGGACAGGGACGGGTGCTGAAGCTTTCTTT. The encoded protein is CASSPLGTGTGAEAFF.

This clonotype was picked up a small number of times. The chain carries TRBV6-5 and TRBJ1-2; D gene ambiguous. The germline V and J ends were trimmed by 5 bases and 3 bases, with 10 bases remaining between them. The length of the CDR3 is 13 residues. From germline, CDR1 is MNHEY and CDR2 SVGAGI. CDR3 nucleotides: TGTGCCAGCAGTCTCCGATGGGACTATGGCTACACCTTC. Protein: CASSLRWDYGYTF.

This clonotype was found many times. This chain links TRBV4-1 with TRBJ2-2; D is perhaps TRBD1 or TRBD2 (6 bases each). The CDR3 sequence is 17 residues long. Looked up from germline, CDR1 is MGHRA and CDR2 is YSYEKL. V was cut by 5 bases and J by 2 bases, with 18 bases left in between. Written as DNA, the CDR3 is TGCGCCAGCAGCAAGCCTCCGGGGGCTTTCAACACCGGGGAGCTGTTTTTT. Its translation is CASSKPPGAFNTGELFF.

This clonotype was recorded a few times. V is TRBV9 and J is TRBJ1-1; TRBD1 might be the D (6 bases). CDR3 length: 13 amino acids. CDR1 and CDR2 from the germline V gene are SGDLS and YYNGEE. V was clipped by 2 bases and J by 8 bases, with 13 bases between them. The CDR3 DNA reads as TGTGCCAGCAGCGTGGGGGGGGCGTCAGAAGCTTTCTTT. Translation gives CASSVGGASEAFF.

The genes are TRBV27 and TRBJ2-7; 14 bases line up with TRBD2. Germline loops: CDR1 MNHEY, CDR2 SMNVEV (reference sequence). CDR3 length equals 16 residues. The V gene end was trimmed by 6 bases and the J gene end by 2 bases; junction bases not matched to a gene: 6. CDR3 residues: CASRAGTSGGTYEQYV. CDR3 bases: TGTGCCAGCAGGGCCGGGACTAGCGGGGGCACCTACGAGCAGTACGTC.

This sequence joins TRBV5-6 and TRBJ1-2, with a weak D call TRBD1 (5 bases). V dropped 4 bases and J dropped 4 bases, with 17 bases sitting between them. There are 15 residues in the CDR3. The germline V gene has CDR1 SGHDT and CDR2 YYEEEE. The CDR3 nucleotides read TGTGCCAGCAGCCGTGGCGGGGACGGAGTCTATGGCTACACCTTC. It is translated as CASSRGGDGVYGYTF.

This clonotype was detected a few times. The chain links TRBV15 to TRBJ2-3; weak D call: TRBD1 (5 bases). Germline assignment: CDR1 LNHNV and CDR2 YYDKDF (reference sequence). This CDR3 has 15 residues. Trimming took 4 bases from V and 3 from J, leaving 14 bases between them. The CDR3, as DNA: TGTGCCACCAGCATTGGTAGAAGGGGAACAGATACGCAGTATTTT. Its translation: CATSIGRRGTDTQYF.

The chain couples TRBV19 to TRBJ1-1, with 9 bases identical to TRBD1. Germline CDR1 is LNHDA and CDR2 is SQIVND (reference sequence). Losses at the gene ends were 6 bases for V and 2 bases for J; bases not matched to a gene: 4. The CDR3 has 14 residues. The CDR3 bases are TGTGCCAGTAGATTCACAGGGGGCAACACTGAAGCTTTCTTT. This translates into CASRFTGGNTEAFF.

The chain combines TRBV29-1 with TRBJ1-3; perhaps TRBD1 as D (6 bases). The CDR3 sequence is 14 residues long. The germline V gene encodes CDR1 SQVTM and CDR2 ANQGSEA. Trimming took off 5 bases at V and 0 bases at J, with 11 bases between the two ends. The CDR3 protein is CSVILQGSGNTIYF. The CDR3 DNA reads TGCAGCGTTATACTACAGGGCTCTGGAAACACCATATATTTT.

In this sample, this clonotype turned up a few times. The rearrangement uses TRBV27 and TRBJ1-2; a weak D match, TRBD1 (6 bases). V lost 8 bases and J 7 bases, leaving 26 bases between the germline ends. CDR1 and CDR2 from the germline V gene are MNHEY and SMNVEV (reference sequence). The CDR3 has 16 residues. The CDR3 protein is CASGSHTGLFNSGYTF. The CDR3 nucleotides read TGTGCCAGCGGATCCCATACAGGGCTCTTTAATAGTGGCTACACCTTC.

This clonotype was seen more than once but under ten times. The rearrangement links TRBV6-2 or TRBV6-3 to TRBJ1-2; 7 positions agree with TRBD1. The CDR3 runs to 17 residues. Germline V CDR1 and CDR2: MNHEY, SVGEGT. V trimming: 3 bases; J trimming: 0 bases; junction bases outside the gene matches: 10. The CDR3 loop reads CASSYPYSTGPNYGYTF. The DNA of the CDR3 is TGTGCCAGCAGTTATCCCTACTCGACAGGGCCTAACTATGGCTACACCTTC.

This chain joins TRBV2 and TRBJ2-7, with 8 bases matching TRBD1. The ends lost 6 bases at V and 0 bases at J; junction bases unmatched: 10. This CDR3 is built from 16 residues. Looked up from germline, CDR1 is SNHLY and CDR2 is FYNNEI. In nucleotides, the CDR3 is TGTGCCAGCAGGGAACCGGGACAGGTTAGCTCCTACGAGCAGTACTTC. It specifies CASREPGQVSSYEQYF.

This clonotype appeared a few times. The V call is TRBV4-3, the J call TRBJ2-5, with TRBD2 as a possible D gene (7 bases). The germline gives CDR1 LGHNA, CDR2 YSLEER. This CDR3 is built from 18 residues. Trimming removed 0 bases from V and 5 bases from J, with 22 bases in between. The chain's CDR3 is CASSQDVELRGAGETQYF. The CDR3 nucleotides are TGCGCCAGCAGCCAAGATGTTGAGCTCCGGGGGGCCGGGGAGACCCAGTACTTC.

A few counts support this clonotype. The rearrangement uses TRBV5-1 and TRBJ2-2, with 8 bases matching TRBD1. From germline, CDR1 is SGHRS and CDR2 YFSETQ. After removal of 4 bases from V and 6 bases from J, the junction contained 14 bases not matched to a gene. This CDR3 is built from 17 residues. CDR3 protein: CASSLLGRTGFSGELFF. DNA of the CDR3: TGCGCCAGCAGCCTCCTCGGGCGGACAGGGTTCTCCGGGGAGCTGTTTTTT.

The CDR3 coding sequence is TGCGCCAGCAGCTTGGTCCGGAACTATGGCTACACCTTC. Translated, it gives CASSLVRNYGYTF. V usage is TRBV5-1 and J usage is TRBJ1-2; D call uncertain. The CDR3 runs to 13 residues. Trimming pared 0 bases from V and 2 bases from J, leaving 5 bases between. From germline, CDR1 is SGHRS and CDR2 YFSETQ.

CDR3 amino acids: CASSPGLGGELFF. The CDR3 coding sequence is TGTGCCAGCAGCCCAGGGCTCGGCGGGGAGCTGTTTTTT. The chain carries TRBV3-1 and TRBJ2-2, with TRBD1 as a possible D gene (5 bases). V gave up 4 bases and J gave up 7 bases, with 10 bases separating them. This CDR3 has 13 amino acids. The germline V gene has CDR1 LGHDT and CDR2 YNNKEL (reference sequence).

J is TRBJ1-1 and V is TRBV18, with a possible D match to TRBD1 (6 bases). Trimming pared 3 bases from V and 0 bases from J, leaving 20 bases between. The CDR3 spans 18 residues. Per germline, CDR1 KGHSH and CDR2 LQKENI. CDR3 sequence (DNA): TGTGCCAGCTCACCTAACCGGGGGGTAGACAGGCTGAACACTGAAGCTTTCTTT. Translating gives CASSPNRGVDRLNTEAFF.

The chain combines TRBV2 with TRBJ2-7; tentatively, D is TRBD2 (5 bases). CDR1 and CDR2 (germline): SNHLY, FYNNEI. Trimming cost V 4 bases and J 2 bases, with 18 bases left between them. The CDR3 loop spans 16 amino acids. The CDR3 coding sequence is TGTGCCAGCAGTGTGAGCCGTGGTGGAGGCACCTACGAGCAGTACGTC. This gives the protein CASSVSRGGGTYEQYV.

This clonotype was observed a handful of times. The rearrangement joins TRBV5-5 to TRBJ2-7; TRBD1 matches 7 bases. The germline gives CDR1 SGHKS, CDR2 YYEKEE (reference sequence). V trimming: 4 bases; J trimming: 6 bases; junction bases outside the gene matches: 4. This CDR3 contains 12 residues. In DNA form, the CDR3 reads TGTGCCAGCAGCATGACAGGGTCCGAGCAGTACGTC. It is translated as CASSMTGSEQYV.

The rearrangement links TRBV5-1 to TRBJ2-5; TRBD2 matches at 10 bases. The germline gives CDR1 SGHRS, CDR2 YFSETQ. This CDR3 contains 17 residues. J lost 1 base, V lost 3 bases, and 9 bases had no gene match. CDR3 residues: CASSSRLAGIIQETQYF. The CDR3 DNA reads as TGCGCCAGCAGCTCCAGACTAGCGGGCATTATCCAAGAGACCCAGTACTTC.